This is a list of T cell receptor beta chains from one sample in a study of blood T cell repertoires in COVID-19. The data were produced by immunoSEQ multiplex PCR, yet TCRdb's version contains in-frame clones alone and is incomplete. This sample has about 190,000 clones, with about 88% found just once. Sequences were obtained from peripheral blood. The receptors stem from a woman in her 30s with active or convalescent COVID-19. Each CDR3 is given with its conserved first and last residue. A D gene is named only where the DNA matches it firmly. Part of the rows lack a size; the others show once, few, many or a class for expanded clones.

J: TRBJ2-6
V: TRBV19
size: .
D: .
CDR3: CASSGLVTPGANVLTF
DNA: TGTGCCAGTAGTGGTCTAGTTACCCCTGGGGCCAACGTCCTGACTTTC

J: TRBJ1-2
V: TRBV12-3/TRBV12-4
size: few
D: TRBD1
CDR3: CASSLGQGLGDTF
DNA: TGTGCCAGCAGTTTAGGACAGGGGTTAGGCGACACCTTC

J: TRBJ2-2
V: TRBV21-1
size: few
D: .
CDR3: CASSIDQGSSTGELFF
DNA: TGTGCCAGCAGCATCGATCAGGGTTCAAGCACCGGGGAGCTGTTTTTT

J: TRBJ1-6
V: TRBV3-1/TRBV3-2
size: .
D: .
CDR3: CASSDRQNSPLHF
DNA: TGTGCCAGCAGCGACAGGCAAAATTCACCCCTCCACTTT

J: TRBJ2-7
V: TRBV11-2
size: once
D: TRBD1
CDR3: CASSLEGRQGPFYEQYF
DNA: TGTGCCAGCAGCTTAGAGGGAAGACAGGGGCCGTTCTACGAGCAGTACTTC

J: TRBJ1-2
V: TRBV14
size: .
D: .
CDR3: CASSQDWGSYYGYTF
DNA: TGTGCCAGCAGCCAAGATTGGGGCTCCTACTATGGCTACACCTTC

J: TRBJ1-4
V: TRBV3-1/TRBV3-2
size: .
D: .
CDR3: CASGETGAATNEKLFF
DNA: TGTGCCAGCGGAGAGACCGGTGCGGCTACAAATGAAAAACTGTTTTTT

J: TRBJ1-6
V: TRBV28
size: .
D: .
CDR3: CASSFRVDNSPLHF
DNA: TGTGCCAGCAGTTTCCGCGTAGATAATTCACCCCTCCACTTT

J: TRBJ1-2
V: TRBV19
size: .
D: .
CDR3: CASSDRSNYGYTF
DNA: TGTGCCAGCTCGGACAGATCTAACTATGGCTACACCTTC

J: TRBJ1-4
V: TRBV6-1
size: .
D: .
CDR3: CASSAGGEKLFF
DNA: TGTGCCAGCAGTGCGGGGGGGGAAAAACTGTTTTTT

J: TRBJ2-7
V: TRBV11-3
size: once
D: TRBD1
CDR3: CASSWTGNPYEQYF
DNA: TGTGCCAGCAGCTGGACAGGGAACCCCTACGAGCAGTACTTC

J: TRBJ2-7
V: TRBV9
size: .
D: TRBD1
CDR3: CASSVVGTGDEQYF
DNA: TGTGCCAGCAGCGTAGTGGGGACAGGGGACGAGCAGTACTTC

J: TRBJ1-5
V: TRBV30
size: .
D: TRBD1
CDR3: CAWSLTGGSGNQPQHF
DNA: TGTGCCTGGAGTTTAACAGGGGGGAGTGGCAATCAGCCCCAGCATTTT

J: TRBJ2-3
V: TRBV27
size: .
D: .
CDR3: CASSFGRGRGTDTQYF
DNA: TGTGCCAGCAGTTTCGGCAGGGGTAGGGGCACAGATACGCAGTATTTT

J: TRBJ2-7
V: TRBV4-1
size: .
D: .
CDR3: CASSHTEGTYEQYF
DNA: TGCGCCAGCAGCCACACAGAGGGTACCTACGAGCAGTACTTC

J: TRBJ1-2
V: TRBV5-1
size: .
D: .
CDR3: CASSSTPDRDGGYTF
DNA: TGCGCCAGCAGCTCAACCCCGGACAGAGATGGGGGCTACACCTTC

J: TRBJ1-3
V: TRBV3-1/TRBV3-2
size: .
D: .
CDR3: CASRPPGAGNTIYF
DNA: TGTGCCAGCAGACCACCGGGGGCTGGAAACACCATATATTTT

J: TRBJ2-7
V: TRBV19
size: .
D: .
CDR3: CASSIRAGGPYEQYF
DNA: TGTGCCAGTAGTATACGGGCAGGGGGGCCCTACGAGCAGTACTTC

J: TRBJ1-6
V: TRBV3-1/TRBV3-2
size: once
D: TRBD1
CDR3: CASSLGQGTSSYNSPLHF
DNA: TGTGCCAGCAGCCTCGGACAGGGGACCAGCTCCTATAATTCACCCCTCCACTTT

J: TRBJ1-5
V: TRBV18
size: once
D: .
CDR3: CASSPNRDGNQPQHF
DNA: TGTGCCAGCTCCCCAAACAGGGATGGCAATCAGCCCCAGCATTTT